The clone carrying this TCR beta chain has more than one count but fewer than ten. The PCR ran on 60 Vbeta and 13 Jbeta primers. Here immunoSEQ multiplex PCR was the method, and the copy in TCRdb shows in-frame clones only, minus some. The sample has 100,000 to 150,000 clones; over 65% are singletons. This entry comes from a study of cytomegalovirus exposure and HLA in healthy donors. V dropped 0 bases and J dropped 7 bases, with 15 bases sitting between them. The CDR3 is 16 amino acids. CDR1 and CDR2 from the germline V gene are MGHDK and SYGVNS. Unrecorded immune exposures were likely, despite nominal health at sampling.

Sequences were obtained from PBMCs. The chain carries TRBV25-1 and TRBJ2-2; tentative D call: TRBD2 (5 bases). The clonotype originates from a middle-aged woman in good health and CMV-seropositive. Here the CDR3 reads CASSEYGDRGGGELFF. The CDR3 DNA reads as TGTGCCAGCAGTGAATACGGGGATCGGGGTGGCGGGGAGCTGTTTTTT.